This section outlines one TCR beta chain sequence together with its context. What it recognizes is unknown. The CDR3 totals 15 residues. The ends were cut back, 7 bases at V and 0 bases at J, with 10 bases in the middle. Germline V gene lookup returns CDR1 MNHEY and CDR2 SVGAGI. This specimen comes from a study of blood T cells in healthy people across ages. Points from the study as a whole: One million T cells yielded diversity estimates that were considered underestimates.

A second about 7 to 11 cycle PCR used barcoded and J-beta primers. MiXCR, run by TCRdb on the 5' RACE reads, gives a single entry per CDR3 protein. The table lists around 790,000 distinct CDR3 sequences, 40% to 50% of them singletons. This sequence joins TRBV6-5 and TRBJ2-6; D remains unclear. The sequence came from a man aged 60 to 69 in good health. Sequenced sample: blood. CDR3: CASTTDRSGANVLTF. DNA for the CDR3: TGTGCCAGCACCACCGACCGCTCTGGGGCCAACGTCCTGACTTTC.